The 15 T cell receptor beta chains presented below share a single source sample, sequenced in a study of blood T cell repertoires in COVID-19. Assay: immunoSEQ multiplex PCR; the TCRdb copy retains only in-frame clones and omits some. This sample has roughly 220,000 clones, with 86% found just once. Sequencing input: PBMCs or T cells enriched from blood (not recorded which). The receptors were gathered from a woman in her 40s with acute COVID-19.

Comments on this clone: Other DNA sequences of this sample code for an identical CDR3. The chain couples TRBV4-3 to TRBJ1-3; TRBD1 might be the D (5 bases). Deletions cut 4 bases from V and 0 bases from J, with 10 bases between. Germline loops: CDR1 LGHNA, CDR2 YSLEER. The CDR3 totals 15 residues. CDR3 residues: CASSPGESSGNTIYF. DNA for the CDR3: TGCGCCAGCAGCCCGGGGGAGAGCTCTGGAAACACCATATATTTT.

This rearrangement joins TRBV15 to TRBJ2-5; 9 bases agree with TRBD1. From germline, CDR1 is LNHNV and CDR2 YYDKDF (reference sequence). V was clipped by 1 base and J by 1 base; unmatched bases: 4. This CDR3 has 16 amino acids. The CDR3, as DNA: TGTGCCACCAGCAGAGTGGCGGGACAGGGCCAAGAGACCCAGTACTTC. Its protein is CATSRVAGQGQETQYF.

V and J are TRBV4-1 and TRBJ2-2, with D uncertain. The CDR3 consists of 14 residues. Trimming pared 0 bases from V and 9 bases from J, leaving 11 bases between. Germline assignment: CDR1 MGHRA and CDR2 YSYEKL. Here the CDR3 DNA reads TGCGCCAGCAGCCAAGAGGAGAATCGAAGGGAGCTGTTTTTT. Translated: CASSQEENRRELFF.

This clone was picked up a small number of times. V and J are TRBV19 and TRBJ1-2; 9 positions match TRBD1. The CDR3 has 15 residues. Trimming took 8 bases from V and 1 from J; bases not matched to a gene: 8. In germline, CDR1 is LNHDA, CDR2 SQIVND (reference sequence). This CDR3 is CASQTTGGLNYGYTF. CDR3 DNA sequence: TGTGCCAGTCAGACGACAGGGGGACTTAACTATGGCTACACCTTC.

The CDR3 DNA reads as TGTGCCAGCAGCTTACCGACTATGAACACTGAAGCTTTCTTT. This sequence encodes CASSLPTMNTEAFF. The chain has TRBV7-9 and TRBJ1-1; no reliable D call. The germline CDR1 and CDR2 sequences are SEHNR and FQNEAQ (reference sequence). CDR3 length: 14 amino acids. V was cut by 2 bases and J by 0 bases, with 7 bases left in between.

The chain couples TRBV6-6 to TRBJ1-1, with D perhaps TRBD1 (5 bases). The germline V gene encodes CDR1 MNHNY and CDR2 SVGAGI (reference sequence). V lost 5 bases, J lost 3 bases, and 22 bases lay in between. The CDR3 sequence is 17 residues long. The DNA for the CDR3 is TGTGCCAGCAGTCCACTAGCCCACGCGGGACGAGACACTGAAGCTTTCTTT. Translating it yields CASSPLAHAGRDTEAFF.

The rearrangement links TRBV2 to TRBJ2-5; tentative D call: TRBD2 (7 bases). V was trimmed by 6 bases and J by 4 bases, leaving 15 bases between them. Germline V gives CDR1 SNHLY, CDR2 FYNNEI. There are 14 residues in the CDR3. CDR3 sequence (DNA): TGTGCCAGCAGAGAGGGAGGGGGGAGAGAGACCCAGTACTTC. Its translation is CASREGGGRETQYF.

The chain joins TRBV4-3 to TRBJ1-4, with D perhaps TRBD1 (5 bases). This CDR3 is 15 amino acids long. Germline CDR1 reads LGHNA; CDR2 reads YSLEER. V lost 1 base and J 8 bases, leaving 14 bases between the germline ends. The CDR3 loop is CASSQAGGSEEKLFF. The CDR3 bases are TGCGCCAGCAGCCAAGCTGGGGGGTCGGAGGAAAAACTGTTTTTT.

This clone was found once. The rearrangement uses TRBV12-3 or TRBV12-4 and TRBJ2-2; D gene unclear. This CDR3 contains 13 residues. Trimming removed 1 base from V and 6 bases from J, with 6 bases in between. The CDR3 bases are TGTGCCAGCAGTTTAGGGGCATCCGGGGAGCTGTTTTTT. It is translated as CASSLGASGELFF.

DNA for the CDR3: TGTGCCAGTAGTTCCAGGGAGAACACTGAAGCTTTCTTT. Its protein is CASSSRENTEAFF. The chain recombines TRBV19 with TRBJ1-1; the D gene is possibly TRBD1 (5 bases). Germline loops: CDR1 LNHDA, CDR2 SQIVND (reference sequence). V lost 5 bases, J lost 1 base, and 8 bases lay in between. CDR3 length equals 13 residues.

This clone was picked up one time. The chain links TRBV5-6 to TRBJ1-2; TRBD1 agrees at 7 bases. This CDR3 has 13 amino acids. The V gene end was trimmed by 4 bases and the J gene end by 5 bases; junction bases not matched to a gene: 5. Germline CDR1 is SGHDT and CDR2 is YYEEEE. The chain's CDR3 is CASSGGQTYGYTF. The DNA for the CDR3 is TGTGCCAGCAGCGGGGGACAGACTTATGGCTACACCTTC.

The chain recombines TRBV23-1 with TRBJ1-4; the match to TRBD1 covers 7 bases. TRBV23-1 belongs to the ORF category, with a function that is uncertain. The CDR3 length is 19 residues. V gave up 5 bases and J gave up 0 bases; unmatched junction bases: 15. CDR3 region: CASSIPGQPMETTNEKLFF. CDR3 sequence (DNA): TGCGCCAGCAGTATCCCGGGACAGCCGATGGAAACAACTAATGAAAAACTGTTTTTT.

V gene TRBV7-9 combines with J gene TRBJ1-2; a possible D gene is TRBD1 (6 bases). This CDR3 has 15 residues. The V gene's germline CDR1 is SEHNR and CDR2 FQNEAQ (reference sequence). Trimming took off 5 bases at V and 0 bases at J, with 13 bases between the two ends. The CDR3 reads CASSLRDTSNYGYTF. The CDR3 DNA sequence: TGTGCCAGCAGCCTTCGGGACACCTCTAACTATGGCTACACCTTC.

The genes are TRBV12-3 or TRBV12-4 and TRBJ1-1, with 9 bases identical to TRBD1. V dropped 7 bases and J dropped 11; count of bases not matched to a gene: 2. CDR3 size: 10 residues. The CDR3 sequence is CASTGTGAFF. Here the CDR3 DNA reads TGTGCCAGCACGGGGACAGGGGCTTTCTTT.

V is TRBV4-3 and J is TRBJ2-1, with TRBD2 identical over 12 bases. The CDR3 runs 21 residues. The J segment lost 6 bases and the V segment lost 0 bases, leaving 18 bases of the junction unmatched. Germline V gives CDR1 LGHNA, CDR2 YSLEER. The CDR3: CASSQDQASGGAVLLSNEQFF. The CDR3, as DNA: TGCGCCAGCAGCCAAGATCAGGCTAGCGGGGGGGCCGTACTCTTGTCCAATGAGCAGTTCTTC.